Each of the 20 T cell receptor beta chains below was sequenced from the same sample in a study of cytomegalovirus exposure and HLA in healthy donors. It was with 60 Vbeta and 13 Jbeta primers that the PCR ran. Sequenced by immunoSEQ multiplex PCR; TCRdb stores in-frame clones only, minus some. The sample carries approximately 160,000 clones, over 75% recorded once. Specimen: PBMCs. The receptors were sampled from a human donor in good health.

Only a few counts were recorded for this clone. The V gene is TRBV18, the J gene TRBJ1-1, with D perhaps matching TRBD1 (5 bases). Trimming left V 1 base short and J 3 bases short, with 9 bases between. The CDR3 extends over 14 amino acids. Germline loops: CDR1 KGHSH, CDR2 LQKENI. The DNA of the CDR3 is TGTGCCAGCTCACCACGGCGGGGGGACACTGAAGCTTTCTTT. Encoded protein: CASSPRRGDTEAFF.

DNA of the CDR3: TGCGCCAGCAGCCAAGATTTTGGCCCTTCGAATGAGCAGTTCTTC. Protein product: CASSQDFGPSNEQFF. The chain combines TRBV4-3 with TRBJ2-1; D uncertain. Trimming pared 0 bases from V and 7 bases from J, leaving 13 bases between. CDR1 and CDR2 (germline): LGHNA, YSLEER. The CDR3 is made up of 15 amino acids.

The chain carries TRBV7-9 and TRBJ1-1, with a possible D match to TRBD1 (5 bases). This CDR3 has 15 residues. The germline V gene encodes CDR1 SEHNR and CDR2 FQNEAQ (reference sequence). V was clipped by 1 base and J by 1 base, with 10 bases between them. The CDR3 loop reads CASSLGSGKNTEAFF. The CDR3 DNA is TGTGCCAGCAGCTTAGGATCAGGGAAGAACACTGAAGCTTTCTTT.

V gene TRBV7-2 combines with J gene TRBJ2-7; TRBD2 matches at 11 bases. The V gene end was trimmed by 4 bases and the J gene end by 6 bases; junction bases not matched to a gene: 8. Germline V gives CDR1 SGHTA, CDR2 FQGNSA. This CDR3 is 15 amino acids long. This CDR3 reads CASSSTPGLAAEQYF. The CDR3 region has the DNA TGTGCCAGCAGCTCAACCCCGGGACTAGCGGCCGAGCAGTACTTC.

This chain connects TRBV2 to TRBJ2-7; 7 bases agree with TRBD2. CDR1 is SNHLY, CDR2 FYNNEI, per germline. The V segment lost 8 bases and the J segment 3 bases; nucleotides outside the gene matches: 4. CDR3 length equals 12 residues. CDR3 loop: CASGGGGYEQYF. The CDR3 DNA reads as TGTGCCAGCGGCGGGGGTGGCTACGAGCAGTACTTC.

V usage is TRBV19 and J usage is TRBJ2-7, with 12 bases lining up with TRBD1. The CDR3 has 16 residues. V lost 4 bases and J lost 4; bases outside the gene matches: 8. Germline values: CDR1 LNHDA, CDR2 SQIVND (reference sequence). The CDR3 loop reads CASSTSGTGGIYEQYF. DNA for the CDR3: TGTGCCAGTAGTACATCCGGGACAGGGGGCATATACGAGCAGTACTTC.

CDR3 coding DNA: TGCGCCAGCAGGAGAGAGGAATCTGGAAACACCATATATTTT. Translating it yields CASRREESGNTIYF. This chain connects TRBV5-1 to TRBJ1-3; D is undetermined. This CDR3 has 14 amino acids. Germline assignment: CDR1 SGHRS and CDR2 YFSETQ. Trimming removed 5 bases at V and 1 base at J, with 10 bases between.

This chain uses TRBV27 with TRBJ1-6, with 8 bases fitting TRBD1. Germline CDR1 reads MNHEY; CDR2 reads SMNVEV (reference sequence). The CDR3 has 15 amino acids. Trimming at V came to 6 bases and at J to 2 bases, leaving 3 bases not matched to a gene. CDR3 DNA sequence: TGTGCCAGCAGCAGGGGGCTGACCTATAATTCACCCCTCCACTTT. This encodes CASSRGLTYNSPLHF.

V is TRBV7-2 and J is TRBJ2-7, with 9 bases identical to TRBD1. This CDR3 contains 14 residues. CDR1 SGHTA and CDR2 FQGNSA come from the germline V gene. The ends lost 5 bases at V and 5 bases at J; junction bases unmatched: 7. The CDR3 nucleotides read TGTGCCAGCAGCGCCACCGGGACAGGGAACGAGCAGTACTTC. This sequence encodes CASSATGTGNEQYF. The whole variable domain, filled in from reference TRBV7-2 and TRBJ2-7, reads GAGVSQSPSNKVTEKGKDVELRCDPISGHTALYWYRQSLGQGLEFLIYFQGNSAPDKSGLPSDRFSAERTGGSVSTLTIQRTQQEDSAVYLCASSATGTGNEQYFGPGTRLTVT.

This chain uses TRBV6-5 with TRBJ1-2; D is perhaps TRBD1 (5 bases). The V end lost 5 bases, the J end lost 2 bases, and 15 bases lay between the germline ends. In germline, CDR1 is MNHEY, CDR2 SVGAGI. The CDR3 is 15 residues long. The CDR3 sequence: CASSLRPGQNYGYTF. DNA of the CDR3: TGTGCCAGCAGTCTGCGGCCAGGGCAAAACTATGGCTACACCTTC.

J is TRBJ2-7 and V is TRBV4-1; 8 bases are a match to TRBD1. Germline assignment: CDR1 MGHRA and CDR2 YSYEKL. Unmatched junction bases numbered 6, after V lost 0 bases and J lost 2 bases. This CDR3 region has 16 residues. CDR3 nucleotide sequence: TGCGCCAGCAGCCAAGATGGGCAGGGGGCGGCCTACGAGCAGTACTTC. This codes for CASSQDGQGAAYEQYF.

This clone turned up a few times. This chain uses TRBV7-2 with TRBJ1-2, with D possibly TRBD1 on 6 matching bases. With 6 bases removed from V and 7 bases from J, the gap between germline ends came to 18 bases. Germline V gene sequence: CDR1 SGHTA, CDR2 FQGNSA. This CDR3 has 14 amino acids. CDR3 DNA: TGTGCCAGCAGTCCTCAGACAGGTGGTGCTGGCTACACCTTC. Protein sequence: CASSPQTGGAGYTF.

This clone has only a few counts. The chain has TRBV6-4 and TRBJ2-3; D may be TRBD2 (5 bases). CDR3 length: 16 amino acids. Germline CDR1 reads MRHNA; CDR2 reads SNTAGT. V shed 2 bases and J shed 0 bases, with 12 bases lying between them. In nucleotides, the CDR3 is TGTGCCAGCAGTGACGTTGCGGGTGGTAGCACAGATACGCAGTATTTT. This gives the protein CASSDVAGGSTDTQYF.

The chain is built from TRBV5-1 and TRBJ2-7; no definite D call. Germline V gives CDR1 SGHRS, CDR2 YFSETQ. Trimming pared 0 bases from V and 0 bases from J, leaving 10 bases between. The length of the CDR3 is 15 residues. This CDR3 reads CASSLATDYSYEQYF. As DNA, the CDR3 is TGCGCCAGCAGCTTGGCCACTGATTACTCCTACGAGCAGTACTTC.

This chain joins TRBV15 and TRBJ1-5, with a weak D call TRBD1 (5 bases). Germline CDR1 and CDR2: LNHNV and YYDKDF (reference sequence). The germline V and J ends were trimmed by 5 bases and 5 bases, with 16 bases remaining between them. The CDR3 has 15 residues. The CDR3 DNA reads as TGTGCCACCAGCTCGAAAGGGGCAGACCATCAGCCCCAGCATTTT. It encodes CATSSKGADHQPQHF.

The chain uses TRBV7-9 and TRBJ2-2; D uncertain. Trimming removed 8 bases at V and 3 bases at J, with 4 bases between. Germline V CDR1 and CDR2: SEHNR, FQNEAQ (reference sequence). The CDR3 runs to 11 residues. The CDR3 loop reads CASQYTGELFF. CDR3 nucleotides: TGTGCCAGCCAATACACCGGGGAGCTGTTTTTT.

The table lists this clone with a few counts. This chain uses TRBV7-9 with TRBJ1-1; a weak D match, TRBD1 (6 bases). CDR1 is SEHNR and CDR2 is FQNEAQ in the germline V gene (reference sequence). The length of the CDR3 is 13 residues. Trimming shortened V by 1 base and J by 6 bases, and 9 bases separated the two germline ends. DNA for the CDR3: TGTGCCAGCAGCTTAGAGGCAGGGGCTGAAGCTTTCTTT. It encodes CASSLEAGAEAFF.

V usage is TRBV5-4 and J usage is TRBJ2-5; 12 nucleotides match TRBD1. The CDR3 runs to 15 residues. The J segment lost 3 bases and the V segment lost 7 bases, leaving 7 bases of the junction unmatched. Germline values: CDR1 SGHNT, CDR2 YYREEE (reference sequence). CDR3: CASLPGTGGEETQYF. CDR3 DNA sequence: TGTGCCAGCCTGCCCGGGACAGGGGGCGAAGAGACCCAGTACTTC.

In its sample, this clone was seen once. The rearrangement joins TRBV21-1 to TRBJ1-4. TRBV21-1 is tagged as a pseudogene. The CDR3 extends over 16 amino acids. CDR3 residues: CASSLHECHGSEKLFF. For the CDR3, the DNA is TGTGCCAGCAGCCTACACGAATGTCACGGGTCAGAAAAACTGTTTTTT.

This chain uses TRBV7-2 with TRBJ2-1; 8 positions match TRBD2. CDR1 is SGHTA, CDR2 FQGNSA, per germline. V was clipped by 5 bases and J by 3 bases; unmatched bases: 6. The length of the CDR3 is 15 residues. CDR3 DNA sequence: TGTGCCAGCAGCCTCAGCGGGGGCTTCTACAATGAGCAGTTCTTC. Protein: CASSLSGGFYNEQFF.